One sample yielded the 2 T cell receptor beta chains listed below, sequenced in a study of cytomegalovirus exposure and HLA in healthy donors. PCR employed 60 Vbeta and 13 Jbeta primers. Method: immunoSEQ multiplex PCR; TCRdb's copy keeps in-frame clones and lacks some. The sample gives 85,000 to 100,000 clones, approximately 81% of which show up once; over 4% is in the top ten. The sample consisted of PBMCs. These receptors came from a woman aged 40 to 50 in good health and CMV-seropositive.

DNA of the CDR3: TGTGCCAGCAGCTTTCGGGGACAGGGGTCTGAAGCTTTCTTT. Translating it yields CASSFRGQGSEAFF. The chain links TRBV5-4 to TRBJ1-1; 10 bases agree with TRBD1. With 2 bases clipped from V and 6 bases from J, the junction kept 4 bases outside the gene matches. Germline V gives CDR1 SGHNT, CDR2 YYREEE (reference sequence). CDR3 length equals 14 residues.

The chain uses TRBV14 and TRBJ1-2; tentative D call: TRBD1 (5 bases). Between the trimmed V and J ends, which lost 4 bases and 7 bases, there was a span of 13 bases. Germline loops: CDR1 SGHDN, CDR2 FVKESK. This CDR3 has 13 residues. CDR3 bases: TGTGCCAGCAGCCCACAACGGGGGTTTGGCTACACCTTC. It codes for CASSPQRGFGYTF.